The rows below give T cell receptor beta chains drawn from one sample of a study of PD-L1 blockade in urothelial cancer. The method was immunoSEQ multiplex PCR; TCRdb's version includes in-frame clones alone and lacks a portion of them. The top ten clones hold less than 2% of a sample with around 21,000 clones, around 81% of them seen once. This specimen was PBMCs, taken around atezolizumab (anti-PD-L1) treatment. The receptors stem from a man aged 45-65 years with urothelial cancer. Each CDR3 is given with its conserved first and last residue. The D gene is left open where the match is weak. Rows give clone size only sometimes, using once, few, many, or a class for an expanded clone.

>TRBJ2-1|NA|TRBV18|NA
TGTGCCAGCTCACCTCCGATACAGGGCACCTACAATGAGCAGTTCTTC
CASSPPIQGTYNEQFF
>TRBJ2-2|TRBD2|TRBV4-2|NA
TGTGCCAGCAGCCAAGATAGGGCTAGCGGGGGGGCGGGGAACGGGGAGCTGTTTTTT
CASSQDRASGGAGNGELFF
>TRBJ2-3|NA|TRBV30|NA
TGTGCCTTCCCGACAGAGATTGGCACAGATACGCAGTATTTT
CAFPTEIGTDTQYF
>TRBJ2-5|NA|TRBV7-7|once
TGTGCTAGCAGCTCTCCTAGAGGCGGATTGAAAGAGACCCAGTACTTC
CASSSPRGGLKETQYF
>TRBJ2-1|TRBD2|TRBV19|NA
TGTGCCACTAGCTCCGAGCGGGGGGCCGATGAGCAGTTCTTC
CATSSERGADEQFF
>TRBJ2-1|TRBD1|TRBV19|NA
TGTGCCAGTAGTAAAAGGGGGGGACAGGGGACCAATGAGCAGTTCTTC
CASSKRGGQGTNEQFF
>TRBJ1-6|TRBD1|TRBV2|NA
TGTGCCAGCAGTGCAGGGACAGGGAGTGCACCCCTCCACTTT
CASSAGTGSAPLHF
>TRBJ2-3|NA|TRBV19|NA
TGTGCCAGTAGCCCGGGGGTAGGCTTCACAGATACGCAGTATTTT
CASSPGVGFTDTQYF
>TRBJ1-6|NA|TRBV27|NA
TGTGCCAGCAGTTCTGGACAGTTCTATAATTCACCCCTCCACTTT
CASSSGQFYNSPLHF
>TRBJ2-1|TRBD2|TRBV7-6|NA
TGTGCCAGCAGCTTTGCTGGGGGTGATAGCGGGAGCTCCTACAATGAGCAGTTCTTC
CASSFAGGDSGSSYNEQFF